The rows below give T cell receptor beta chains drawn from one sample of a study of beta chain features in type 1 diabetes. The protocol was immunoSEQ multiplex PCR, while the TCRdb copy is restricted to in-frame clones and leaves out a portion. The sample carries around 450,000 clones, about an eighth recorded once. Sequenced material: naive CD4+ T cells from blood. All receptors come from a woman between 18 and 29 years old in good health. Each CDR3 is given with its conserved first and last residue. The D gene is left open where the match is weak. For some rows the clone size is stated as once, few or many, or as a class when expanded; others skip it.

D gene: NA
J gene: TRBJ1-1
V gene: TRBV29-1
clone size: NA
CDR3 protein: CSVMGFTEAFF
CDR3 DNA: TGCAGCGTTATGGGGTTTACTGAAGCTTTCTTT

D gene: NA
J gene: TRBJ1-5
V gene: TRBV7-2
clone size: NA
CDR3 protein: CASSDWAESNQPQHF
CDR3 DNA: TGTGCCAGCAGCGATTGGGCAGAGAGCAATCAGCCCCAGCATTTT

D gene: NA
J gene: TRBJ2-7
V gene: TRBV30
clone size: NA
CDR3 protein: CAWTGRRATYEQYF
CDR3 DNA: TGTGCCTGGACTGGAAGGAGGGCCACCTACGAGCAGTACTTC

D gene: NA
J gene: TRBJ2-5
V gene: TRBV4-1
clone size: NA
CDR3 protein: CASSQADRQETQYF
CDR3 DNA: TGCGCCAGCAGCCAAGCTGACCGCCAAGAGACCCAGTACTTC

D gene: NA
J gene: TRBJ2-2
V gene: TRBV27
clone size: NA
CDR3 protein: CASSPKTGGAGELFF
CDR3 DNA: TGTGCCAGCAGCCCTAAAACCGGCGGGGCCGGGGAGCTGTTTTTT

D gene: NA
J gene: TRBJ2-7
V gene: TRBV18
clone size: NA
CDR3 protein: CASSPQKGDEQYF
CDR3 DNA: TGTGCCAGCTCACCACAAAAGGGGGACGAGCAGTACTTC

D gene: NA
J gene: TRBJ2-7
V gene: TRBV20-1
clone size: NA
CDR3 protein: CSASRQVEQYF
CDR3 DNA: TGCAGTGCTAGTCGCCAGGTCGAGCAGTACTTC

D gene: NA
J gene: TRBJ1-1
V gene: TRBV7-8
clone size: few
CDR3 protein: CASSLLETSTEAFF
CDR3 DNA: TGTGCCAGCAGCTTACTGGAGACGTCCACTGAAGCTTTCTTT

D gene: NA
J gene: TRBJ1-1
V gene: TRBV6-1
clone size: NA
CDR3 protein: CASSKGKLGMNTEAFF
CDR3 DNA: TGTGCCAGCAGTAAAGGGAAGCTCGGGATGAACACTGAAGCTTTCTTT

D gene: NA
J gene: TRBJ2-1
V gene: TRBV19
clone size: NA
CDR3 protein: CASSIAGNEQFF
CDR3 DNA: TGTGCCAGTAGTATCGCAGGCAATGAGCAGTTCTTC

D gene: NA
J gene: TRBJ2-4
V gene: TRBV4-1
clone size: few
CDR3 protein: CASSLPGQVNIQYF
CDR3 DNA: TGCGCCAGCAGCCTCCCCGGACAAGTAAACATTCAGTACTTC

D gene: TRBD2
J gene: TRBJ2-7
V gene: TRBV4-3
clone size: NA
CDR3 protein: CASSRTSGRDEQYF
CDR3 DNA: TGCGCCAGCAGCCGAACTAGCGGGAGGGACGAGCAGTACTTC

D gene: NA
J gene: TRBJ1-4
V gene: TRBV9
clone size: few
CDR3 protein: CASSVDDRPSGSEKLFF
CDR3 DNA: TGTGCCAGCAGCGTAGACGACAGGCCATCTGGCTCCGAAAAACTGTTTTTT

D gene: TRBD1
J gene: TRBJ2-5
V gene: TRBV7-9
clone size: few
CDR3 protein: CASSPTGQGEETQYF
CDR3 DNA: TGTGCCAGCAGTCCTACGGGACAGGGAGAAGAGACCCAGTACTTC

D gene: NA
J gene: TRBJ2-7
V gene: TRBV29-1
clone size: many
CDR3 protein: CSVRGNLYEQYF
CDR3 DNA: TGCAGCGTCCGGGGAAACCTCTACGAGCAGTACTTC

D gene: NA
J gene: TRBJ2-7
V gene: TRBV11-2
clone size: NA
CDR3 protein: CASSPNPTGNEQYF
CDR3 DNA: TGTGCCAGCAGCCCCAACCCTACAGGGAACGAGCAGTACTTC

D gene: NA
J gene: TRBJ2-3
V gene: TRBV7-2
clone size: NA
CDR3 protein: CASSLRIASTDTQYF
CDR3 DNA: TGTGCCAGCAGCTTAAGAATTGCGAGCACAGATACGCAGTATTTT

D gene: TRBD1
J gene: TRBJ2-1
V gene: TRBV5-1
clone size: NA
CDR3 protein: CASSRGQGPNNEQFF
CDR3 DNA: TGCGCCAGCAGTCGGGGACAGGGTCCCAACAATGAGCAGTTCTTC

D gene: NA
J gene: TRBJ2-5
V gene: TRBV2
clone size: NA
CDR3 protein: CASSAEREETQYF
CDR3 DNA: TGTGCCAGCAGTGCGGAGAGGGAAGAGACCCAGTACTTC

D gene: NA
J gene: TRBJ2-3
V gene: TRBV9
clone size: few
CDR3 protein: CASSVEGQPTDTQYF
CDR3 DNA: TGTGCCAGCAGCGTAGAGGGTCAGCCCACAGATACGCAGTATTTT

D gene: NA
J gene: TRBJ2-5
V gene: TRBV7-2
clone size: few
CDR3 protein: CASSWGPSGETQYF
CDR3 DNA: TGTGCCAGCAGCTGGGGGCCCTCCGGCGAGACCCAGTACTTC

D gene: NA
J gene: TRBJ2-1
V gene: TRBV11-2
clone size: NA
CDR3 protein: CASSFTEQFF
CDR3 DNA: TGTGCCAGCAGCTTTACGGAGCAGTTCTTC

D gene: TRBD1
J gene: TRBJ1-4
V gene: TRBV2
clone size: NA
CDR3 protein: CASSVYRGNEKLFF
CDR3 DNA: TGTGCCAGCAGTGTGTACAGGGGTAATGAAAAACTGTTTTTT

D gene: TRBD2
J gene: TRBJ2-3
V gene: TRBV4-1
clone size: few
CDR3 protein: CASSQVRTGLANTQYF
CDR3 DNA: TGCGCCAGCAGCCAAGTTCGGACGGGACTAGCCAATACGCAGTATTTT

D gene: NA
J gene: TRBJ2-5
V gene: TRBV7-9
clone size: NA
CDR3 protein: CASSERIATQYF
CDR3 DNA: TGTGCCAGCAGCGAAAGAATTGCGACCCAGTACTTC

D gene: NA
J gene: TRBJ1-2
V gene: TRBV18
clone size: NA
CDR3 protein: CASSPPMGDTFGYTF
CDR3 DNA: TGTGCCAGCTCACCACCGATGGGGGACACCTTTGGCTACACCTTC

D gene: TRBD1
J gene: TRBJ1-1
V gene: TRBV5-4
clone size: NA
CDR3 protein: CASSSDREGYEAFF
CDR3 DNA: TGTGCCAGCAGCTCGGACAGGGAGGGCTATGAAGCTTTCTTT

D gene: NA
J gene: TRBJ2-4
V gene: TRBV15
clone size: few
CDR3 protein: CATSSPGTNQNIQYF
CDR3 DNA: TGTGCCACCAGCAGTCCCGGGACAAACCAAAACATTCAGTACTTC

D gene: NA
J gene: TRBJ1-1
V gene: TRBV5-4
clone size: few
CDR3 protein: CASSLFYGTEAFF
CDR3 DNA: TGTGCCAGCAGCTTGTTCTATGGCACTGAAGCTTTCTTT

D gene: TRBD1
J gene: TRBJ2-5
V gene: TRBV28
clone size: few
CDR3 protein: CASRTGGRETQYF
CDR3 DNA: TGTGCCAGCAGGACAGGGGGCAGGGAGACCCAGTACTTC

D gene: TRBD1
J gene: TRBJ1-1
V gene: TRBV5-1
clone size: NA
CDR3 protein: CASSGGQPNTEAFF
CDR3 DNA: TGCGCCAGCTCAGGGGGACAGCCCAACACTGAAGCTTTCTTT

D gene: NA
J gene: TRBJ2-3
V gene: TRBV7-2
clone size: few
CDR3 protein: CASSVVATQYF
CDR3 DNA: TGTGCCAGCAGCGTGGTCGCTACGCAGTATTTT